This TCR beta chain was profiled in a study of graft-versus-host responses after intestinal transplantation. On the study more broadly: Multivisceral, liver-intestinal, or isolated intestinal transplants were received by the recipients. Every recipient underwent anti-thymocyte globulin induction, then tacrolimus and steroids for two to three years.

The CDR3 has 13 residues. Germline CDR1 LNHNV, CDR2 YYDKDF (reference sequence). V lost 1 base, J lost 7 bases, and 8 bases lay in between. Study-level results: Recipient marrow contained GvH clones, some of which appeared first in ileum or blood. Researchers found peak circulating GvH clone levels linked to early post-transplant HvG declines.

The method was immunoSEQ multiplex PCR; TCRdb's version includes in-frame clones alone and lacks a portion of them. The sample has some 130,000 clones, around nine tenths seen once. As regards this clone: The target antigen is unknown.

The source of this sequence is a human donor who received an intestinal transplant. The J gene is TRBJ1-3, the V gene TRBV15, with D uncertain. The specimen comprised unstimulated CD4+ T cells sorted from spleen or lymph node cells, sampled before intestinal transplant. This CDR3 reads CATSRGPFNTIYF. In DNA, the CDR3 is TGTGCCACCAGCAGAGGACCTTTTAACACCATATATTTT.